The 20 T cell receptor beta chains listed next were all sequenced from one sample in a study of T-cell reconstitution after alpha-beta-depleted transplantation in children. During its preparation, the TCRbeta library received unique molecular identifiers. TCRdb re-called the PCR reads with MiXCR, one entry per CDR3 protein. Among about 300,000 distinct CDR3 sequences listed, roughly 9.1% were seen once. The sequencing used PBMCs, collected before TCRalphabeta/CD19-depleted stem cell transplant. These receptors all come from a boy younger than two with acute myeloid leukemia, due to receive a stem cell transplant.

This clonotype occurred a few times. V usage is TRBV29-1 and J usage is TRBJ2-2, with TRBD2 as a possible D gene (7 bases). There are 13 residues in the CDR3. V gave up 7 bases and J gave up 4 bases, with 13 bases separating them. The germline CDR1 and CDR2 sequences are SQVTM and ANQGSEA. The CDR3 protein is CSGGGQSTGELFF. Here the CDR3 DNA reads TGCAGCGGGGGGGGACAAAGCACCGGGGAGCTGTTTTTT.

This clonotype was counted at least ten times. The chain recombines TRBV15 with TRBJ2-7; 9 bases are shared with TRBD1. V was pared by 5 bases and J by 2 bases, with 4 bases of the junction left unmatched. In germline, CDR1 is LNHNV, CDR2 YYDKDF (reference sequence). The CDR3 is made up of 14 amino acids. The CDR3 loop reads CATSSGTGPYEQYF. CDR3 nucleotide sequence: TGTGCCACCAGCTCTGGGACAGGGCCCTACGAGCAGTACTTC. The variable domain in full, completed from reference TRBV15 and TRBJ2-7, reads DAMVIQNPRYQVTQFGKPVTLSCSQTLNHNVMYWYQQKSSQAPKLLFHYYDKDFNNEADTPDNFQSRRPNTSFCFLDIRSPGLGDTAMYLCATSSGTGPYEQYFGPGTRLTVT.

This clonotype appeared a few times. The J gene is TRBJ2-7, the V gene TRBV5-1; D call uncertain. The germline V gene encodes CDR1 SGHRS and CDR2 YFSETQ. The CDR3 length is 11 residues. V gave up 3 bases and J gave up 8 bases, with 9 bases separating them. CDR3 sequence reads: CASSSPGQQYF. As DNA, the CDR3 is TGCGCCAGCAGCTCTCCCGGACAGCAGTACTTC.

This clonotype was seen many times. The chain carries TRBV5-5 and TRBJ1-2, with 10 bases aligning to TRBD1. Germline CDR1 and CDR2: SGHKS and YYEKEE (reference sequence). V shed 0 bases, J shed 4 bases, and the junction held 12 bases outside the gene matches. This CDR3 is 18 amino acids long. The CDR3 is CASSLDGQGVLRTYGYTF. The CDR3, as DNA: TGTGCCAGCAGCTTGGACGGACAGGGGGTTTTAAGAACCTATGGCTACACCTTC.

In this sample, this clonotype turned up many times. J is TRBJ2-5 and V is TRBV9, with 7 bases identical to TRBD1. The CDR3 is made up of 14 amino acids. V gave up 3 bases and J gave up 5 bases; unmatched junction bases: 7. Looked up from germline, CDR1 is SGDLS and CDR2 is YYNGEE. CDR3 amino acids: CASSEGGRLETQYF. The CDR3 coding sequence is TGTGCCAGCAGCGAAGGGGGCCGGTTGGAGACCCAGTACTTC.

This clonotype was seen at least ten times. The chain uses TRBV9 and TRBJ2-1; 8 bases align to TRBD1. Germline CDR1 and CDR2: SGDLS and YYNGEE. V gave up 4 bases and J gave up 4 bases; unmatched junction bases: 13. CDR3 length equals 17 residues. CDR3 in amino acids: CASSSLGRGQTYNEQFF. CDR3 DNA: TGTGCCAGCAGCTCTTTAGGCAGGGGGCAGACTTACAATGAGCAGTTCTTC. The variable domain in full, completed from reference TRBV9 and TRBJ2-1, reads DSGVTQTPKHLITATGQRVTLRCSPRSGDLSVYWYQQSLDQGLQFLIQYYNGEERAKGNILERFSAQQFPDLHSELNLSSLELGDSALYFCASSSLGRGQTYNEQFFGPGTRLTVL.

The sample holds many counts of this clonotype. The CDR3 DNA is TGTGCCATCAGTGGGGCAGGGAGCAATCAGCCCCAGCATTTT. This translates into CAISGAGSNQPQHF. The V call is TRBV10-3, the J call TRBJ1-5, with a weak D call TRBD1 (5 bases). The CDR3 has 14 amino acids. V shed 4 bases and J shed 1 base, with 8 bases lying between them. Germline CDR1 reads ENHRY; CDR2 reads SYGVKD.

This chain links TRBV12-3 or TRBV12-4 with TRBJ1-2; possible D gene TRBD1, 5 bases. V lost 2 bases and J lost 4, with 17 bases in between. The CDR3 sequence is 16 residues long. The CDR3 reads CASSLIQGEQVYGYTF. The CDR3 DNA follows: TGTGCCAGCAGTTTAATCCAGGGAGAGCAGGTCTATGGCTACACCTTC.

Remarks on this clonotype: One base away lies a much larger clone, so this may be a sequencing read error. The V call is TRBV14, the J call TRBJ1-2; 8 bases map to TRBD1. This CDR3 is built from 13 residues. CDR1 SGHDN and CDR2 FVKESK come from the germline V gene. CDR3 amino acids: CTSSHRTGLGYTF. Here the CDR3 DNA reads TGTACCAGCAGCCACCGGACAGGGCTCGGCTACACCTTC. The variable domain in full, with the rest retrieved from reference TRBV14 and TRBJ1-2, is EAGVTQFPSHSVIEKGQTVTLRCDPISGHDNLYWYRRVMGKEIKFLLHFVKESKQDESGMPNNRFLAERTGGTYSTLKVQPAELEDSGVYFCTSSHRTGLGYTFGSGTRLTVV.

Regarding this clonotype: A much larger clone differs from this one at a single base, so this may be a read error. V gene TRBV12-3 or TRBV12-4 combines with J gene TRBJ2-7, with 7 bases matching TRBD2. The CDR3 has 14 amino acids. The CDR3 spells CASRDSGSYYAQYF. CDR3 nucleotides: TGTGCCAGCAGAGATAGCGGGTCTTACTACGCGCAGTACTTC.

This clonotype was observed at least ten times. The chain recombines TRBV7-9 with TRBJ2-5; a possible D gene is TRBD2 (5 bases). The germline V gene encodes CDR1 SEHNR and CDR2 FQNEAQ (reference sequence). Trimming stripped 2 bases from V and 5 bases from J, with 6 bases between. This CDR3 spans 12 amino acids. CDR3 protein: CASSLPGETQYF. The CDR3, as DNA: TGTGCCAGCAGCTTACCGGGGGAGACCCAGTACTTC.

Many counts were recorded for this clonotype. The chain links TRBV5-1 to TRBJ2-2; 8 positions match TRBD2. J gave up 4 bases and V 0 bases, and 8 bases lay outside the gene matches. This CDR3 has 17 amino acids. Germline CDR1 SGHRS, CDR2 YFSETQ. DNA for the CDR3: TGCGCCAGCAGCTTGGCGTCGGGAGGGCCGGTCACCGGGGAGCTGTTTTTT. As protein: CASSLASGGPVTGELFF.

This clonotype has ten or more counts. The gene calls are TRBV3-1 and TRBJ2-1; no clear D gene. Germline V CDR1 and CDR2: LGHDT, YNNKEL (reference sequence). The V end was cut by 0 bases, the J end by 3 bases, with 9 bases between. The CDR3 has 15 residues. The CDR3 region is CASSQEALSYNEQFF. The CDR3 DNA sequence: TGTGCCAGCAGCCAAGAAGCATTGAGCTACAATGAGCAGTTCTTC.

About this clonotype itself: It may be a read error: a sequence one base away is much more abundant. V gene TRBV28 combines with J gene TRBJ2-7, with 10 bases matching TRBD2. Germline trimming cut 3 bases from V and 8 bases from J; bases unmatched to any gene: 7. Germline CDR1 reads MDHEN; CDR2 reads SYDVKM. The CDR3 contains 14 residues. CDR3 residues: CASSLQAGGPQQYF. The DNA of the CDR3 is TGTGCCAGCAGTTTGCAAGCGGGAGGGCCCCAGCAGTACTTC.

The V call is TRBV15, the J call TRBJ1-3; TRBD1 matches at 11 bases. V dropped 1 base and J dropped 4; count of bases not matched to a gene: 6. This CDR3 contains 17 residues. Germline V lookup: CDR1 LNHNV, CDR2 YYDKDF (reference sequence). The CDR3 loop reads CATSRGGQGARGNTIYF. CDR3 DNA sequence: TGTGCCACCAGCAGAGGTGGACAGGGGGCCCGCGGAAACACCATATATTTT.

The chain employs TRBV29-1 and TRBJ1-1, with D perhaps matching TRBD1 (5 bases). The CDR3 totals 14 residues. Germline-derived CDR1 and CDR2 are SQVTM and ANQGSEA. The V and J ends lost 2 bases and 5 bases respectively, with 15 bases between them. CDR3 nucleotides: TGCAGCGTTGAATTCTTGGGGGGGGGTACTGAAGCTTTCTTT. Translated: CSVEFLGGGTEAFF. The full variable domain, its missing parts supplied by reference TRBV29-1 and TRBJ1-1, is SAVISQKPSRDICQRGTSLTIQCQVDSQVTMMFWYRQQPGQSLTLIATANQGSEATYESGFVIDKFPISRPNLTFSTLTVSNMSPEDSSIYLCSVEFLGGGTEAFFGQGTRLTVV.

V and J are TRBV6-1 and TRBJ2-5, with TRBD2 as a possible D gene (7 bases). Germline V gives CDR1 MNHNS, CDR2 SASEGT. V lost 8 bases and J lost 7, with 20 bases in between. The CDR3 is 14 residues long. CDR3 loop: CASFTRGALGTQYF. CDR3 nucleotides: TGTGCCAGCTTCACTCGGGGGGCGCTTGGGACCCAGTACTTC.

The table lists this clonotype with a few counts. V gene TRBV20-1 combines with J gene TRBJ1-2; weak D call: TRBD1 (6 bases). The germline V gene encodes CDR1 DFQATT and CDR2 SNEGSKA (reference sequence). Trimming left V 0 bases short and J 3 bases short, with 20 bases between. This CDR3 comprises 17 residues. The CDR3 spells CSARDIEGGGQDYGYTF. CDR3 nucleotides: TGCAGTGCTAGAGATATCGAAGGTGGGGGACAAGACTATGGCTACACCTTC.

This chain links TRBV24-1 with TRBJ1-5; D is unresolved. In germline, CDR1 is KGHDR, CDR2 SFDVKD. This CDR3 contains 14 residues. The V end lost 2 bases, the J end lost 5 bases, and 9 bases lay between the germline ends. Here the CDR3 reads CATSDSWADQPQHF. The CDR3 DNA reads as TGTGCCACCAGTGATTCCTGGGCCGATCAGCCCCAGCATTTT.

This clonotype has a handful of counts. The rearrangement uses TRBV12-3 or TRBV12-4 and TRBJ1-3, with D uncertain. The CDR3 has 13 amino acids. V was trimmed by 5 bases and J by 4 bases, leaving 9 bases between them. CDR3 amino acids: CASSRTTGNTIYF. CDR3 bases: TGTGCCAGCAGTCGGACTACCGGAAACACCATATATTTT.